The 8 T cell receptor beta chains below all came from one sample that was sequenced in a study of T cell repertoires in cytomegalovirus infection. Their specific antigens are unknown. Via MiXCR, TCRdb re-called the reads, giving one row per CDR3 protein. The table has 370,000 or so distinct CDR3 sequences, about 35% seen once. The sample here was cultured PBMCs, taken from culture after CMV antigen stimulation. Every receptor here comes from a human donor in good health (CMV status not recorded). Some clones in this sample may be carry-over from other donors' samples.

A remark on this clonotype: One junction end disagrees with the germline gene, perhaps due to a read error. This chain's CDR3 is CASSPPSSNTGELFF. DNA for the CDR3: TGTGCTAGCAGCCCTCCGAGTTCGAACACCGGGGAGCTGTTTTTT. The chain is built from TRBV7-7 and TRBJ2-2; D is unclear. Germline CDR1 SSHAT, CDR2 FNYEAQ (reference sequence). CDR3 length equals 15 residues.

V gene TRBV6-6 combines with J gene TRBJ2-1, with unresolved D. CDR3 size: 15 residues. Trimming took off 1 base at V and 6 bases at J, with 13 bases between the two ends. Germline lookup yields CDR1 MNHNY and CDR2 SVGAGI (reference sequence). In DNA form, the CDR3 reads TGTGCCAGCAGTTACTATCACATGAATTCCAATGAGCAGTTCTTC. Translation gives CASSYYHMNSNEQFF.

The chain recombines TRBV18 with TRBJ1-1, with D uncertain. Trimming cost V 2 bases and J 0 bases, with 10 bases left between them. The germline V gene has CDR1 KGHSH and CDR2 LQKENI. This CDR3 is 15 amino acids long. The CDR3 is CASSPFGNMNTEAFF. In DNA, the CDR3 is TGTGCCAGCTCACCATTTGGGAACATGAACACTGAAGCTTTCTTT.

The chain is built from TRBV20-1 and TRBJ2-1; D might be TRBD2 (5 bases). The CDR3 is 15 amino acids. V was cut by 6 bases and J by 3 bases, with 18 bases left in between. The V gene's germline CDR1 is DFQATT and CDR2 SNEGSKA (reference sequence). The CDR3 loop reads CSAIPQSGFYNEQFF. The CDR3 DNA sequence: TGCAGTGCCATTCCCCAGAGCGGCTTCTACAATGAGCAGTTCTTC.

A word on this clonotype: One junction end does not reproduce the germline sequence, and a read error may be involved. The chain uses TRBV2 and TRBJ1-1; the match to TRBD1 covers 7 bases. The CDR3 covers 14 residues. CDR1 SNHLY and CDR2 FYNNEI come from the germline V gene. The chain's CDR3 is CASRGDRVKTEAFF. Written as DNA, the CDR3 is TGTGCCAGCAGGGGAGACAGGGTGAAGACTGAAGCTTTCTTT.

The genes are TRBV7-2 and TRBJ1-4; no clear D gene. The germline CDR1 and CDR2 sequences are SGHTA and FQGNSA. The CDR3 is 14 amino acids. V was clipped by 6 bases and J by 7 bases, with 15 bases between them. The chain's CDR3 is CASSLMTEGEKLFF. For the CDR3, the DNA is TGTGCCAGCAGTCTAATGACCGAAGGTGAAAAACTGTTTTTT.

This chain links TRBV7-8 with TRBJ2-7; TRBD2 is a possible D gene (5 bases). The CDR3 consists of 15 residues. The ends were cut back, 3 bases at V and 3 bases at J, with 15 bases in the middle. Germline lookup yields CDR1 SGHVS and CDR2 FQNEAQ. This chain's CDR3 is CASSFGRGQVYEQYV. For the CDR3, the DNA is TGTGCCAGCAGCTTTGGTCGAGGGCAAGTCTACGAGCAGTACGTC.

A note on this clonotype: At one of its ends the junction is not consistent with the germline gene, which may arise from a read error. V gene TRBV18 combines with J gene TRBJ1-2; D is unresolved. The CDR3 has 14 amino acids. CDR1 and CDR2 (germline): KGHSH, LQKENI. Here the CDR3 reads CASSTNGDNYGYAF. Here the CDR3 DNA reads TGTGCCAGCTCCACCAACGGCGATAACTATGGCTACGCCTTC. Complete variable domain (other parts from reference TRBV18 and TRBJ1-2): NAGVMQNPRHLVRRRGQEARLRCSPMKGHSHVYWYRQLPEEGLKFMVYLQKENIIDESGMPKERFSAEFPKEGPSILRIQQVVRGDSAAYFCASSTNGDNYGYAFGSGTRLTVV.